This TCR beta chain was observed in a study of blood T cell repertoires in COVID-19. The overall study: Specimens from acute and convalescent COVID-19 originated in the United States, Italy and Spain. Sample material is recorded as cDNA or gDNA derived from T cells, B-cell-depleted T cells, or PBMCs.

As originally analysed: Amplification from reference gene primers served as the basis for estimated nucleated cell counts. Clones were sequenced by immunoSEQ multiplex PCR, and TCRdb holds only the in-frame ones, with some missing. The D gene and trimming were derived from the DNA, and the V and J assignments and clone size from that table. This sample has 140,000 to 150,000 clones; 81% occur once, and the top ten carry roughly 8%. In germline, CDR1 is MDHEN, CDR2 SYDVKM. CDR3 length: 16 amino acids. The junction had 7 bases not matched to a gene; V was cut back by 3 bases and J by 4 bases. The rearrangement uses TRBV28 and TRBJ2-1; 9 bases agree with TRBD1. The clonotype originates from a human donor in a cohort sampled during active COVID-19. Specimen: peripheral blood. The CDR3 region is CASSFPGQGAYNEQFF. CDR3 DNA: TGTGCCAGCAGTTTTCCGGGACAGGGAGCATACAATGAGCAGTTCTTC.